The T cell receptor (beta chain) under discussion was sequenced for a study of CD8 T cells in ankylosing spondylitis. Study-level results: In ankylosing spondylitis blood, a motif of roughly eight highly homologous TCR beta variants appeared characteristic.

The CDR3 spans 17 residues. Germline CDR1 and CDR2: MDHEN and SYDVKM. With 6 bases clipped from V and 4 bases from J, the junction kept 12 bases outside the gene matches. This clonotype was seen a handful of times. Its antigen remains unknown. TCRdb analysed the 5' RACE reads with MiXCR anew, one entry per CDR3 protein. The sample has more than 650,000 distinct CDR3 sequences; over 9.5% are singletons. The chain couples TRBV28 to TRBJ2-1; 10 bases fit TRBD2. The sample taken for sequencing was blood, either unsorted or a sorted T cell fraction (not recorded which). The clonotype was recovered from a male donor with ankylosing spondylitis. The DNA for the CDR3 is TGTGCCAGCAGCCGTAAGGCAGGACTAGCGGCGTACAATGAGCAGTTCTTC. It encodes CASSRKAGLAAYNEQFF.